The rows below give T cell receptor beta chains drawn from one sample of a study of blood T cell repertoires in COVID-19. Only in-frame clones appear in the TCRdb table, and some are missing; sequencing was by immunoSEQ multiplex PCR. The table lists about 370,000 clones, about 89% of them singletons. Sequencing was done on a sample of peripheral blood. These receptor sequences come from a woman aged 25 to 39 with COVID-19, enrolled during active disease. Both conserved end residues are part of each CDR3.

CASSLGMGQGKFEQYF	TRBV7-2	TRBJ2-7
CASRDRGSDQPQHF	TRBV19	TRBJ1-5
CASSLPHRGSVAGQETQYF	TRBV7-2	TRBJ2-5
CASTPNGGVTGNTIYF	TRBV11-2	TRBJ1-3
CASSQGPGDYEQYF	TRBV3-1/TRBV3-2	TRBJ2-7
CASSPPGAGGVYNEQFF	TRBV18	TRBJ2-1
CAWSGTGLGYTF	TRBV30	TRBJ1-2
CASLYGLALSWELFF	TRBV10-1	TRBJ2-2
CASSLRQGFSNQPQHF	TRBV28	TRBJ1-5
CASSQEGASTEQYF	TRBV3-1/TRBV3-2	TRBJ2-7
CASSSRTGGYNEQFF	TRBV28	TRBJ2-1
CASRGQGADTGELFF	TRBV6-5	TRBJ2-2
CASSSRGRGSDTGELFF	TRBV11-2	TRBJ2-2
CASSQDRGLPNYGYTF	TRBV4-1	TRBJ1-2
CASSLQTGGRPEAFF	TRBV7-6	TRBJ1-1
CASSIGGAPTFNQPQHF	TRBV19	TRBJ1-5
CASKDRGMNTEAFF	TRBV6-5	TRBJ1-1
CASSPSGTYNEQFF	TRBV18	TRBJ2-1
CASSLSAPSRGGELFF	TRBV27	TRBJ2-2
CATEPGMGNQPQHF	TRBV10-3	TRBJ1-5
CASSPRGSEKLFF	TRBV7-9	TRBJ1-4
CASREDRAETQYF	TRBV25-1	TRBJ2-5
CASSYEPFLNYGYTF	TRBV6-2/TRBV6-3	TRBJ1-2
CASSLVMVSEQFF	TRBV7-8	TRBJ2-1
CASRPSLATNEKLFF	TRBV3-1/TRBV3-2	TRBJ1-4
CASTGQGVADTQYF	TRBV5-1	TRBJ2-3